The rows below give T cell receptor beta chains drawn from one sample of a study of long-term antiretroviral therapy in people with HIV. Produced via immunoSEQ multiplex PCR; TCRdb's table is partial and in-frame only. Of around 26,000 clones in the sample, around 80% are singletons; the top ten hold under 7%. The material was unsorted PBMCs, obtained 1.1 years before starting antiretroviral therapy. These receptors were collected from a woman aged 25 to 39 with HIV. The CDR3 runs from the conserved cysteine through the conserved F or W. Each record gives: CDR3 length, J gene, D gene, V gene, clone size, CDR3 protein, CDR3 DNA. The D gene is left open where the match is weak. Clone size is stated in some rows and not others, as once, few, many or a class when expanded.

CDR3 length: 13; J gene: TRBJ1-2; D gene: NA; V gene: TRBV6-1; clone size: NA; CDR3 protein: CASSGVLGYGYTF; CDR3 DNA: TGTGCCAGCAGTGGCGTCCTAGGCTATGGCTACACCTTC
CDR3 length: 16; J gene: TRBJ2-3; D gene: NA; V gene: TRBV4-2; clone size: once; CDR3 protein: CASSPQPLDSPDTQYF; CDR3 DNA: TGTGCCAGCAGCCCTCAACCCTTGGACAGTCCAGATACGCAGTATTTT
CDR3 length: 13; J gene: TRBJ1-4; D gene: NA; V gene: TRBV6-1; clone size: NA; CDR3 protein: CASIGLLDEKLFF; CDR3 DNA: TGTGCCAGCATCGGGCTTCTAGATGAAAAACTGTTTTTT
CDR3 length: 13; J gene: TRBJ1-5; D gene: NA; V gene: TRBV30; clone size: NA; CDR3 protein: CAWSPEGVQPQHF; CDR3 DNA: TGTGCCTGGAGTCCCGAGGGAGTTCAGCCCCAGCATTTT
CDR3 length: 15; J gene: TRBJ2-6; D gene: NA; V gene: TRBV6-1; clone size: NA; CDR3 protein: CASTNMFSGANVLTF; CDR3 DNA: TGTGCCAGCACTAATATGTTCTCTGGGGCCAACGTCCTGACTTTC
CDR3 length: 13; J gene: TRBJ1-2; D gene: NA; V gene: TRBV15; clone size: once; CDR3 protein: CATSSDRSYGYTF; CDR3 DNA: TGTGCCACCAGCAGTGACAGGAGCTATGGCTACACCTTC
CDR3 length: 15; J gene: TRBJ2-5; D gene: NA; V gene: TRBV12-5; clone size: NA; CDR3 protein: CASGLGGRKQETQYF; CDR3 DNA: TGTGCTAGTGGTTTGGGAGGGAGAAAACAAGAGACCCAGTACTTC
CDR3 length: 19; J gene: TRBJ2-3; D gene: TRBD1; V gene: TRBV7-9; clone size: NA; CDR3 protein: CASSLEYPDRGLIPDTQYF; CDR3 DNA: TGTGCCAGCAGCTTAGAGTATCCGGACAGGGGGTTGATTCCAGATACGCAGTATTTT
CDR3 length: 15; J gene: TRBJ1-1; D gene: NA; V gene: TRBV7-2; clone size: NA; CDR3 protein: CASSLDVRGKGVAFF; CDR3 DNA: TGTGCCAGCAGCTTAGACGTTAGAGGGAAAGGGGTAGCTTTCTTT
CDR3 length: 14; J gene: TRBJ1-2; D gene: NA; V gene: TRBV2; clone size: once; CDR3 protein: CASSLRNRESGYTF; CDR3 DNA: TGTGCCAGCAGTCTAAGGAACAGGGAGTCGGGCTACACCTTC
CDR3 length: 13; J gene: TRBJ1-5; D gene: NA; V gene: TRBV10-2; clone size: NA; CDR3 protein: CASSQQADQPQHF; CDR3 DNA: TGCGCCAGCAGTCAACAGGCTGATCAGCCCCAGCATTTT
CDR3 length: 13; J gene: TRBJ1-1; D gene: NA; V gene: TRBV6-1; clone size: once; CDR3 protein: CASSDGGVVEAFF; CDR3 DNA: TGTGCCAGCAGTGATGGGGGTGTGGTTGAAGCTTTCTTT
CDR3 length: 18; J gene: TRBJ1-6; D gene: TRBD1; V gene: TRBV12-5; clone size: few; CDR3 protein: CASGFQEDRRKINSPLHF; CDR3 DNA: TGTGCTAGTGGTTTTCAGGAGGACAGGCGAAAGATTAATTCACCCCTCCACTTT
CDR3 length: 16; J gene: TRBJ2-1; D gene: TRBD2; V gene: TRBV6-5; clone size: NA; CDR3 protein: CASSLTAGGTYNEQFF; CDR3 DNA: TGTGCCAGCAGTTTGACAGCGGGGGGCACCTACAATGAGCAGTTCTTC
CDR3 length: 15; J gene: TRBJ2-1; D gene: NA; V gene: TRBV7-2; clone size: few; CDR3 protein: CASSLERGALYEQFF; CDR3 DNA: TGTGCCAGCAGCTTAGAACGGGGGGCGCTTTATGAGCAGTTCTTC
CDR3 length: 12; J gene: TRBJ2-1; D gene: NA; V gene: TRBV4-1; clone size: NA; CDR3 protein: CASSRYYNEQFF; CDR3 DNA: TGCGCCAGCAGCCGTTATTACAATGAGCAGTTCTTC
CDR3 length: 15; J gene: TRBJ1-4; D gene: NA; V gene: TRBV18; clone size: NA; CDR3 protein: CASSPEVATNEKLFF; CDR3 DNA: TGTGCCAGCTCACCAGAAGTAGCAACTAATGAAAAACTGTTTTTT
CDR3 length: 15; J gene: TRBJ2-5; D gene: TRBD1; V gene: TRBV5-4; clone size: NA; CDR3 protein: CASSLVGQGQETQYF; CDR3 DNA: TGTGCCAGCAGCTTGGTAGGACAGGGCCAAGAGACCCAGTACTTC
CDR3 length: 16; J gene: TRBJ2-2; D gene: NA; V gene: TRBV19; clone size: NA; CDR3 protein: CASSIGWQVNTGELFF; CDR3 DNA: TGTGCCAGTAGTATCGGGTGGCAGGTTAACACCGGGGAGCTGTTTTTT
CDR3 length: 14; J gene: TRBJ2-5; D gene: NA; V gene: TRBV6-5; clone size: NA; CDR3 protein: CASSTRLTGETQYF; CDR3 DNA: TGTGCCAGCAGTACCCGACTGACGGGAGAGACCCAGTACTTC
CDR3 length: 14; J gene: TRBJ2-1; D gene: NA; V gene: TRBV27; clone size: NA; CDR3 protein: CASSLVGGRGEQFF; CDR3 DNA: TGTGCCAGCAGTTTGGTAGGGGGGCGCGGTGAGCAGTTCTTC
CDR3 length: 15; J gene: TRBJ1-1; D gene: NA; V gene: TRBV2; clone size: once; CDR3 protein: CASRSGFLGDTEAFF; CDR3 DNA: TGTGCCAGCCGGAGTGGCTTCCTGGGGGACACTGAAGCTTTCTTT
CDR3 length: 12; J gene: TRBJ1-5; D gene: NA; V gene: TRBV27; clone size: NA; CDR3 protein: CASSLPDQPQHF; CDR3 DNA: TGTGCCAGCAGTTTACCCGATCAGCCCCAGCATTTT
CDR3 length: 12; J gene: TRBJ1-6; D gene: NA; V gene: TRBV19; clone size: NA; CDR3 protein: CASSIQDSPLHF; CDR3 DNA: TGTGCCAGTAGTATACAGGATTCACCCCTCCACTTT
CDR3 length: 13; J gene: TRBJ1-1; D gene: NA; V gene: TRBV30; clone size: NA; CDR3 protein: CAWIMGGWTEAFF; CDR3 DNA: TGTGCCTGGATCATGGGGGGATGGACTGAAGCTTTCTTT
CDR3 length: 16; J gene: TRBJ2-3; D gene: TRBD2; V gene: TRBV5-1; clone size: NA; CDR3 protein: CASSTERGGHPDTQYF; CDR3 DNA: TGCGCCAGCAGCACGGAGCGGGGGGGCCACCCAGATACGCAGTATTTT
CDR3 length: 16; J gene: TRBJ2-1; D gene: TRBD1; V gene: TRBV18; clone size: NA; CDR3 protein: CASSPLGQGAYNEQFF; CDR3 DNA: TGTGCCAGCTCACCACTAGGACAGGGGGCCTACAATGAGCAGTTCTTC
CDR3 length: 15; J gene: TRBJ1-2; D gene: NA; V gene: TRBV5-6; clone size: NA; CDR3 protein: CASSLGVYERSGYTF; CDR3 DNA: TGTGCCAGCAGCTTGGGTGTTTACGAGAGGAGTGGCTACACCTTC
CDR3 length: 13; J gene: TRBJ1-1; D gene: TRBD1; V gene: TRBV6-6; clone size: NA; CDR3 protein: CASSRTGNTEAFF; CDR3 DNA: TGTGCCAGCAGTCGGACAGGGAACACTGAAGCTTTCTTT
CDR3 length: 14; J gene: TRBJ2-3; D gene: NA; V gene: TRBV5-6; clone size: NA; CDR3 protein: CASSLQGSTDTQYF; CDR3 DNA: TGTGCCAGCAGCTTGCAGGGCTCCACAGATACGCAGTATTTT
CDR3 length: 15; J gene: TRBJ1-1; D gene: NA; V gene: TRBV7-2; clone size: NA; CDR3 protein: CASSLGGAMNTEAFF; CDR3 DNA: TGTGCCAGCAGCTTGGGAGGGGCAATGAACACTGAAGCTTTCTTT
CDR3 length: 16; J gene: TRBJ2-2; D gene: NA; V gene: TRBV23-1; clone size: NA; CDR3 protein: CASSQSSAGESGELFF; CDR3 DNA: TGCGCCAGCAGTCAATCAAGTGCAGGGGAATCCGGGGAGCTGTTTTTT
CDR3 length: 19; J gene: TRBJ2-6; D gene: NA; V gene: TRBV12-5; clone size: NA; CDR3 protein: CASSRAKMQDRSGANVLTF; CDR3 DNA: TGTGCTAGCTCCAGGGCGAAAATGCAGGACCGCTCTGGGGCCAACGTCCTGACTTTC
CDR3 length: 13; J gene: TRBJ1-2; D gene: NA; V gene: TRBV14; clone size: NA; CDR3 protein: CASSQGANYGYTF; CDR3 DNA: TGTGCCAGCAGCCAAGGAGCTAACTATGGCTACACCTTC
CDR3 length: 13; J gene: TRBJ1-2; D gene: TRBD1; V gene: TRBV19; clone size: few; CDR3 protein: CASKTGGVFGYTF; CDR3 DNA: TGTGCCAGTAAGACAGGGGGCGTCTTCGGCTACACCTTC
CDR3 length: 13; J gene: TRBJ1-2; D gene: NA; V gene: TRBV2; clone size: NA; CDR3 protein: CASSVERNYGYTF; CDR3 DNA: TGTGCCAGCAGTGTGGAGAGGAACTATGGCTACACCTTC
CDR3 length: 15; J gene: TRBJ2-3; D gene: TRBD1; V gene: TRBV18; clone size: NA; CDR3 protein: CASSGDREGTDTQYF; CDR3 DNA: TGTGCCAGCTCCGGAGACAGGGAAGGTACAGATACGCAGTATTTT
CDR3 length: 15; J gene: TRBJ2-1; D gene: NA; V gene: TRBV9; clone size: few; CDR3 protein: CASSVLEDSYNEQFF; CDR3 DNA: TGTGCCAGCAGCGTACTAGAGGACTCCTACAATGAGCAGTTCTTC
CDR3 length: 17; J gene: TRBJ2-6; D gene: TRBD1; V gene: TRBV11-1; clone size: NA; CDR3 protein: CASSLPDRVSGANVLTF; CDR3 DNA: TGTGCCAGCAGCTTACCTGACAGGGTTTCTGGGGCCAACGTCCTGACTTTC
CDR3 length: 17; J gene: TRBJ1-1; D gene: TRBD1; V gene: TRBV19; clone size: NA; CDR3 protein: CASSGEQGATWGTEAFF; CDR3 DNA: TGTGCCAGTAGTGGGGAACAGGGGGCGACCTGGGGCACTGAAGCTTTCTTT
CDR3 length: 16; J gene: TRBJ2-2; D gene: NA; V gene: TRBV11-2; clone size: NA; CDR3 protein: CASSLIWGYPTGELFF; CDR3 DNA: TGTGCCAGCAGCTTAATCTGGGGCTACCCCACCGGGGAGCTGTTTTTT
CDR3 length: 15; J gene: TRBJ2-5; D gene: NA; V gene: TRBV7-3; clone size: NA; CDR3 protein: CASSPFGGRQETQYF; CDR3 DNA: TGTGCCAGCAGCCCCTTTGGGGGGAGGCAAGAGACCCAGTACTTC
CDR3 length: 13; J gene: TRBJ2-4; D gene: TRBD1; V gene: TRBV6-5; clone size: NA; CDR3 protein: CASRGTGENIQYF; CDR3 DNA: TGTGCCAGCAGGGGGACAGGGGAAAACATTCAGTACTTC
CDR3 length: 17; J gene: TRBJ2-2; D gene: TRBD2; V gene: TRBV9; clone size: NA; CDR3 protein: CASSAPRERGNTGELFF; CDR3 DNA: TGTGCCAGCAGTGCCCCGAGGGAGCGGGGTAACACCGGGGAGCTGTTTTTT
CDR3 length: 17; J gene: TRBJ1-4; D gene: TRBD1; V gene: TRBV28; clone size: once; CDR3 protein: CASSFGTGVAHTEKLFF; CDR3 DNA: TGTGCCAGCAGTTTTGGGACAGGGGTGGCCCACACAGAAAAACTGTTTTTT
CDR3 length: 17; J gene: TRBJ2-1; D gene: NA; V gene: TRBV2; clone size: once; CDR3 protein: CASSEDGTEPFYNEQFF; CDR3 DNA: TGTGCCAGCAGTGAAGACGGGACGGAGCCTTTCTACAATGAGCAGTTCTTC
CDR3 length: 14; J gene: TRBJ1-2; D gene: NA; V gene: TRBV19; clone size: NA; CDR3 protein: CATKGRPPNYGYTF; CDR3 DNA: TGTGCCACTAAGGGCAGGCCGCCCAACTATGGCTACACCTTC